This T cell receptor (beta chain) is from a study of CD8 T cells in ankylosing spondylitis. 5'-RACE, quantitative and with molecular barcodes, yielded the TCR beta libraries. MiXCR was run by TCRdb on the 5' RACE reads, yielding one entry per CDR3 protein. The sample contains over 700,000 distinct CDR3 sequences, 15% to 20% of which appear only once. Note on this clonotype: Antigen specificity is unknown.

Study-wide results and limits: Disease-linked clones bore a CD8+ phenotype, appearing relatively rarely in peripheral blood. Ankylosing spondylitis blood seemed to carry a telltale TCR beta motif made of several highly homologous variants. In ankylosing spondylitis patients, matched synovial fluid reportedly showed significant enrichment of disease-linked clones.

The sample was blood, either unsorted or a sorted T cell fraction (not recorded which). The TCR comes from a male donor with ankylosing spondylitis.

For the CDR3, the DNA is TGTGCCAGCAGCACCGTACCGGGACAGGGGTATGGCTACACCTTC. Amino acid sequence: CASSTVPGQGYGYTF. V usage is TRBV6-2 or TRBV6-3 and J usage is TRBJ1-2, with 10 bases identical to TRBD1. With V trimmed by 6 bases and J by 5 bases, 9 bases remained unmatched. This CDR3 comprises 15 residues. Looked up from germline, CDR1 is MNHEY and CDR2 is SVGEGT.